This T cell receptor beta chain stems from a study of technical replicates of blood from several donors. The CDR3 runs to 16 residues. The V end was cut by 4 bases, the J end by 1 base, with 15 bases between. Germline assignment: CDR1 SGHNT and CDR2 YENEEA. Data came from immunoSEQ multiplex PCR; TCRdb stores just in-frame clones and leaves some out. The sample holds approximately 81,000 clones, about 94% seen once. Specimen: T cells isolated from PBMCs. J is TRBJ2-3 and V is TRBV11-3; tentatively, D is TRBD2 (6 bases). The source is a human donor in good health. CDR3 residues: CASSSPLIAGTDTQYF. In nucleotides, the CDR3 is TGTGCCAGCAGCTCTCCGTTAATAGCGGGCACAGATACGCAGTATTTT.